The rows below give T cell receptor beta chains drawn from one sample of a study of shared clonotypes between healthy human individuals. Generated by immunoSEQ multiplex PCR, the TCRdb table keeps only in-frame clones and is missing some. The sample includes approximately 810,000 clones, 85% to 95% of them seen just once. Sequencing was done on a sample of naive CD8+ T cells sorted from blood. These receptors all stem from a man younger than 45 in good health. Each CDR3 is given with its conserved first and last residue. A D gene is named only where the DNA matches it firmly. Expanded clones are given a class, and other clones once, few, many or no size at all.

D gene: NA
J gene: TRBJ2-7
clone size: NA
V gene: TRBV7-6
CDR3 DNA: TGTGCCAGCAGCCTCCTACAGGACGAGGACTACGAGCAGTACTTC
CDR3 protein: CASSLLQDEDYEQYF

D gene: TRBD2
J gene: TRBJ2-1
clone size: NA
V gene: TRBV27
CDR3 DNA: TGTGCCAGCGGGATCTTAGCGGGAGGGCCATACAATGAGCAGTTCTTC
CDR3 protein: CASGILAGGPYNEQFF

D gene: NA
J gene: TRBJ2-1
clone size: NA
V gene: TRBV5-6
CDR3 DNA: TGTGCCAGCAGCTTGGAAGTAAGTGGCCCCTACAATGAGCAGTTCTTC
CDR3 protein: CASSLEVSGPYNEQFF

D gene: NA
J gene: TRBJ2-2
clone size: NA
V gene: TRBV7-9
CDR3 DNA: TGTGCCAGCAGCCCCAAATCCGGGGACACCGGGGAGCTGTTTTTT
CDR3 protein: CASSPKSGDTGELFF

D gene: NA
J gene: TRBJ2-7
clone size: NA
V gene: TRBV7-2
CDR3 DNA: TGTGCCAGCAGCTTAGGGGTTTTTCGGGACACAAACGGGTACGAGCAGTACTTC
CDR3 protein: CASSLGVFRDTNGYEQYF

D gene: NA
J gene: TRBJ2-3
clone size: NA
V gene: TRBV7-9
CDR3 DNA: TGTGCCAGCAGCTTAGGAGCAGATAGCACAGATACGCAGTATTTT
CDR3 protein: CASSLGADSTDTQYF

D gene: NA
J gene: TRBJ2-5
clone size: NA
V gene: TRBV9
CDR3 DNA: TGTGCCAGCAGCTCCGTAGGGGGGCTGGCGGAGACCCAGTACTTC
CDR3 protein: CASSSVGGLAETQYF

D gene: TRBD1
J gene: TRBJ2-7
clone size: NA
V gene: TRBV4-1
CDR3 DNA: TGCGCCAGCAGCCACGCCTTCGGGACAGGGAACTACGAGCAGTACTTC
CDR3 protein: CASSHAFGTGNYEQYF

D gene: NA
J gene: TRBJ1-5
clone size: few
V gene: TRBV27
CDR3 DNA: TGTGCCAGCAGTTTGACAGCTTATAGCAATCAGCCCCAGCATTTT
CDR3 protein: CASSLTAYSNQPQHF

D gene: TRBD2
J gene: TRBJ2-1
clone size: once
V gene: TRBV11-3
CDR3 DNA: TGTGCCAGCAGCTCGAAAGCGGGAGGCTCCTACAATGAGCAGTTCTTC
CDR3 protein: CASSSKAGGSYNEQFF

D gene: NA
J gene: TRBJ1-5
clone size: NA
V gene: TRBV9
CDR3 DNA: TGTGCCAGCAGCGTAGGACAGGAGAATCAGCCCCAGCATTTT
CDR3 protein: CASSVGQENQPQHF

D gene: NA
J gene: TRBJ2-7
clone size: NA
V gene: TRBV6-5
CDR3 DNA: TGTGCCAGCAGTTATCGCGGCGGGCCTCCCTACGAGCAGTACTTC
CDR3 protein: CASSYRGGPPYEQYF

D gene: TRBD2
J gene: TRBJ2-4
clone size: NA
V gene: TRBV7-9
CDR3 DNA: TGTGCCAGCAGCTCGGGACTAGCGGGAGGGCTGGGTCTGGACATTCAGTACTTC
CDR3 protein: CASSSGLAGGLGLDIQYF

D gene: NA
J gene: TRBJ1-2
clone size: NA
V gene: TRBV6-5
CDR3 DNA: TGTGCCAGCAGTTACTCGAGTGGGTCCGGCTATGGCTACACCTTC
CDR3 protein: CASSYSSGSGYGYTF

D gene: NA
J gene: TRBJ2-2
clone size: NA
V gene: TRBV11-3
CDR3 DNA: TGTGCCAGCAGCTTACGGGATTCAGCGGGGGAGCTGTTTTTT
CDR3 protein: CASSLRDSAGELFF

D gene: NA
J gene: TRBJ2-5
clone size: few
V gene: TRBV11-2
CDR3 DNA: TGTGCCAGCAGCGATGACGCCACAGAACTAGAGACCCAGTACTTC
CDR3 protein: CASSDDATELETQYF

D gene: NA
J gene: TRBJ2-2
clone size: NA
V gene: TRBV7-9
CDR3 DNA: TGTGCCAGCAGCTTAGCGGCCCCAGCCACCGGGGAGCTGTTTTTT
CDR3 protein: CASSLAAPATGELFF

D gene: TRBD1
J gene: TRBJ2-7
clone size: NA
V gene: TRBV19
CDR3 DNA: TGTGCCAGTAGCTTCGGGGGGACAGGGTACGAGCAGTACTTC
CDR3 protein: CASSFGGTGYEQYF

D gene: TRBD2
J gene: TRBJ2-7
clone size: NA
V gene: TRBV4-1
CDR3 DNA: TGCGCCAGCAGCCAAGATACTAGCGGGAGCCTCTACGAGCAGTACTTC
CDR3 protein: CASSQDTSGSLYEQYF

D gene: NA
J gene: TRBJ2-7
clone size: NA
V gene: TRBV4-2
CDR3 DNA: TGTGCCAGCAGCCCGTTCGGGGGAGGCGGTTACGAGCAGTACTTC
CDR3 protein: CASSPFGGGGYEQYF

D gene: NA
J gene: TRBJ2-7
clone size: NA
V gene: TRBV11-3
CDR3 DNA: TGTGCCAGCAGTAGCCGGAACAGCTACGAGCAGTACTTC
CDR3 protein: CASSSRNSYEQYF

D gene: NA
J gene: TRBJ1-5
clone size: NA
V gene: TRBV27
CDR3 DNA: TGTGCCAGCAGTTTATACGGGGGGAGCCCCAATCAGCCCCAGCATTTT
CDR3 protein: CASSLYGGSPNQPQHF

D gene: TRBD1
J gene: TRBJ2-1
clone size: NA
V gene: TRBV7-9
CDR3 DNA: TGTGCCAGCAGCGGACCGACAGGGGTCGGCAATGAGCAGTTCTTC
CDR3 protein: CASSGPTGVGNEQFF

D gene: TRBD1
J gene: TRBJ2-2
clone size: NA
V gene: TRBV9
CDR3 DNA: TGTGCCAGCAGCGGGGGACAGGGACGATTCGGGGAGCTGTTTTTT
CDR3 protein: CASSGGQGRFGELFF

D gene: NA
J gene: TRBJ1-4
clone size: NA
V gene: TRBV29-1
CDR3 DNA: TGCAGCGTCGGAGGGGTGGGGACTAATGAAAAACTGTTTTTT
CDR3 protein: CSVGGVGTNEKLFF

D gene: NA
J gene: TRBJ2-2
clone size: NA
V gene: TRBV7-3
CDR3 DNA: TGTGCCAGCAGCTTAGCTTCGGGACGAATTGGCACCGGGGAGCTGTTTTTT
CDR3 protein: CASSLASGRIGTGELFF

D gene: NA
J gene: TRBJ2-5
clone size: few
V gene: TRBV7-6
CDR3 DNA: TGTGCCAGCAGCTCCGACAGAATCCAAGAGACCCAGTACTTC
CDR3 protein: CASSSDRIQETQYF

D gene: NA
J gene: TRBJ1-3
clone size: once
V gene: TRBV14
CDR3 DNA: TGTGCCAGCAGCCAAGCCGGGGGAAACACCATATATTTT
CDR3 protein: CASSQAGGNTIYF

D gene: NA
J gene: TRBJ2-7
clone size: NA
V gene: TRBV10-3
CDR3 DNA: TGTGCCATCAGTGAGTCAGTGGGAGGCACCGAATCCTACGAGCAGTACTTC
CDR3 protein: CAISESVGGTESYEQYF